A single sample is the source of the 13 T cell receptor beta chains below, sequenced in a study of T cell responses to AZD1222 COVID-19 vaccine. The protocol was immunoSEQ multiplex PCR, while the TCRdb copy is restricted to in-frame clones and leaves out a portion. The sample has 56,000 or so clones; approximately 88% are singletons. Material: peripheral blood, obtained on day 0 of AZD1222 vaccination. The receptors derive from an adult in good health.

This clone came up once. The CDR3 nucleotides are TGTGCCAGCAGCCCCTCAGCCAGCGGGAGAAGCGAGCAGTACTTC. Residues: CASSPSASGRSEQYF. The chain has TRBV4-2 and TRBJ2-7; TRBD2 agrees at 8 bases. V dropped 4 bases and J dropped 6; count of bases not matched to a gene: 11. Germline CDR1 LGHNA, CDR2 YNFKEQ. The CDR3 contains 15 residues.

CDR3 protein: CASSPLRAGTEAFF. CDR3 in DNA: TGTGCCAGCAGCCCCCTCAGGGCGGGGACTGAAGCTTTCTTT. V gene TRBV5-6 combines with J gene TRBJ1-1; tentatively, D is TRBD1 (5 bases). The germline V gene encodes CDR1 SGHDT and CDR2 YYEEEE. This CDR3 has 14 residues. Trimming cost V 4 bases and J 5 bases, with 15 bases left between them.

This chain uses TRBV30 with TRBJ2-7; TRBD2 might be the D (5 bases). Per germline, CDR1 GTSNPN and CDR2 SVGIG (reference sequence). The CDR3 covers 16 residues. V lost 2 bases, J lost 0 bases, and 17 bases lay in between. CDR3 sequence (DNA): TGTGCCTGGAGTCAGGAGGCGTCCCCGAGCTCCTACGAGCAGTACTTC. Translation: CAWSQEASPSSYEQYF.

The chain carries TRBV30 and TRBJ1-5; no clear D. V was trimmed by 0 bases and J by 4 bases, leaving 7 bases between them. The CDR3 is 13 residues long. Germline assignment: CDR1 GTSNPN and CDR2 SVGIG (reference sequence). CDR3 nucleotide sequence: TGTGCCTGGAGTGTAAGAGGGAATCAGCCCCAGCATTTT. It yields the protein CAWSVRGNQPQHF.

This chain connects TRBV6-5 to TRBJ1-2, with unresolved D. The CDR3 is 14 residues long. V was trimmed by 4 bases and J by 3 bases, leaving 12 bases between them. CDR1 is MNHEY, CDR2 SVGAGI, per germline. The CDR3 protein is CASSSPSWDYGYTF. The CDR3 bases are TGTGCCAGCAGTTCCCCGAGTTGGGACTATGGCTACACCTTC.

The chain recombines TRBV7-3 with TRBJ1-1, with D hard to call. With 2 bases removed from V and 6 bases from J, the gap between germline ends came to 10 bases. The CDR3 is made up of 13 amino acids. Germline V gene data show CDR1 as SGHTA and CDR2 as FQGTGA. The CDR3 region is CASSLFGGAEAFF. The CDR3 DNA follows: TGTGCCAGCAGCTTATTTGGTGGGGCTGAAGCTTTCTTT.

This sequence joins TRBV2 and TRBJ1-1; no definite D call. This CDR3 has 14 amino acids. V shed 4 bases and J shed 4 bases, with 13 bases lying between them. CDR1 and CDR2 from the germline V gene are SNHLY and FYNNEI. The CDR3 DNA reads as TGTGCCAGCAGTGGGCCCGGACGGGGCACTGAAGCTTTCTTT. Amino acids: CASSGPGRGTEAFF. The whole variable domain, filled in from reference TRBV2 and TRBJ1-1, reads EPEVTQTPSHQVTQMGQEVILRCVPISNHLYFYWYRQILGQKVEFLVSFYNNEISEKSEIFDDQFSVERPDGSNFTLKIRSTKLEDSAMYFCASSGPGRGTEAFFGQGTRLTVV.

CDR3 region: CASSLVEIGNTIYF. The CDR3 DNA reads as TGTGCCAGCAGCTTAGTTGAGATAGGAAACACCATATATTTT. This chain connects TRBV11-2 to TRBJ1-3; D is undetermined. There are 14 residues in the CDR3. V shed 1 base and J shed 4 bases, with 8 bases lying between them. In germline, CDR1 is SGHAT, CDR2 FQNNGV.

CDR3: CASSDDRWEYSNQPQHF. CDR3 DNA: TGTGCCAGCAGTGACGACAGGTGGGAGTATAGCAATCAGCCCCAGCATTTT. The rearrangement uses TRBV2 and TRBJ1-5, with a tentative D call TRBD1 (6 bases). Germline V lookup: CDR1 SNHLY, CDR2 FYNNEI. The CDR3 runs 17 residues. With 3 bases removed from V and 0 bases from J, the gap between germline ends came to 15 bases.

J is TRBJ2-1 and V is TRBV10-3; D tentatively fits TRBD1 or TRBD2 (5 bases each). V lost 4 bases, J lost 4 bases, and 17 bases lay in between. The CDR3 contains 16 residues. Germline V gene data show CDR1 as ENHRY and CDR2 as SYGVKD. In DNA, the CDR3 is TGTGCCATCAGTGGGTCAGGGCGGGCACAGTACAATGAGCAGTTCTTC. Its protein product is CAISGSGRAQYNEQFF.

The J gene is TRBJ2-5, the V gene TRBV11-3, with 9 bases that match TRBD2. Losses at the gene ends were 1 base for V and 2 bases for J; bases not matched to a gene: 5. Germline V gives CDR1 SGHNT, CDR2 YENEEA. CDR3 size: 16 residues. CDR3 coding DNA: TGTGCCAGCAGCTTAGGGAGACTAGCGGCGCAAGAGACCCAGTACTTC. Protein: CASSLGRLAAQETQYF.

The chain is built from TRBV5-1 and TRBJ1-2; 8 nucleotides match TRBD1. Trimming cost V 4 bases and J 4 bases; bases outside gene matches: 9. Germline V gives CDR1 SGHRS, CDR2 YFSETQ. This CDR3 has 15 amino acids. Written as DNA, the CDR3 is TGCGCCAGCAGCAACCCGGGACAGGCCGTCTATGGCTACACCTTC. Its translation is CASSNPGQAVYGYTF.

The chain carries TRBV29-1 and TRBJ2-1, with 10 bases identical to TRBD2. Germline V gene lookup returns CDR1 SQVTM and CDR2 ANQGSEA. The CDR3 sequence is 16 residues long. Trimming cost V 7 bases and J 0 bases; bases outside gene matches: 9. CDR3 DNA sequence: TGCAGCGGCGCTGGGACTAGCGTAAACTCCTACAATGAGCAGTTCTTC. Its translation is CSGAGTSVNSYNEQFF.